This T cell receptor (beta chain) stems from a study of shared clonotypes between healthy human individuals. TCRdb's table, derived via immunoSEQ multiplex PCR, lists solely in-frame clones and lacks some. The table shows about 1.1 million clones, with 78% occurring only once. Germline values: CDR1 SGHTA, CDR2 FQGTGA. CDR3 size: 14 residues. The V and J ends lost 2 bases and 5 bases respectively, with 13 bases between them. As for this clone: Antigen unknown. This likely traces to a read error, being one base from a far larger clone. Since no conserved phenylalanine or tryptophan closes the CDR3, a read error is the likely cause.

Findings and limits, study-wide: Naive subsets, compared against memory subsets, generally had larger estimated richness values.

Material: memory CD4+ T cells from PBMCs. Subset defined: CD45RA-negative fraction. The V gene is TRBV7-3, the J gene TRBJ2-7; possibly TRBD2 for D (5 bases). The TCR originated in a man in his late teens or twenties in good health. Some clones in this sample may be carry-over from other donors' samples. The CDR3 here is CASSLLTRSDEQYL. The CDR3 nucleotides read TGTGCCAGCAGCTTACTCACTAGGAGTGACGAGCAGTACCTC.